What follows describes a single T cell receptor (beta chain). Its cognate antigen is unknown. This record belongs to a study of shared clonotypes between healthy human individuals. Study details: CD4 naive and memory got three plates each, CD8 naive two, CD8 memory one. Whole-study findings and limits: Non-shared clonotypes showed lower generation probabilities than clonotypes common to all four donors.

Each cell subset's genomic DNA was divided evenly among several immunoSEQ plates. Assay: immunoSEQ multiplex PCR; the TCRdb copy retains only in-frame clones and omits some. The sample has around 2.5 million clones, over 85% seen once; the top ten hold around 0.4%. The CDR3 consists of 12 residues. Trimming cost V 2 bases and J 5 bases, with 6 bases left between them. Germline V gene sequence: CDR1 SNHLY, CDR2 FYNNEI. The chain carries TRBV2 and TRBJ1-1; D is undetermined. This receptor was identified in a man younger than 35 in good health. Some clones in this sample may be carry-over from other donors' samples. The sequenced sample was naive CD4+ T cells from PBMCs. Subset: CD45RA+ positively selected. The CDR3 loop is CASSEFLTEAFF. DNA for the CDR3: TGTGCCAGCAGTGAATTTCTAACTGAAGCTTTCTTT.